The present T cell receptor (beta chain) was sequenced within a study of T cell responses to AZD1222 COVID-19 vaccine (dated by TCRdb to the early 2020s). About the full investigation: A total of 240 or so trial participants underwent TCR sequencing, of whom around 210 had received two doses of AZD1222 and about 26 had received two doses of the MenACWY control vaccine. Trial participants were enrolled by age into subgroups of 18-55, 56-69 and 70-plus years, and about 150, 27 and 61 TCR-sequenced participants, respectively, were included in these subgroups.

In light of the paper, this sample's time point label describes: about 28 days (+/-7) after the second vaccine dose. AZD1222 recipients whose second dose came at about 4 weeks and those whose second dose came at about 12 weeks were combined into one group, since spike-specific TCR depth and breadth did not differ between the two schedules. Samples from vaccinated people were obtained from the UK trials COV001 and COV002, which included a single-blind randomized controlled phase 2/3 trial of AZD1222 (ChAdOx1 nCoV-19) in healthy adults. Trial participant PBMC samples were collected at day 0 and day 28 after the second dose for TCRbeta chain sequencing. Taken from cysteine to phenylalanine, the CDR3 has 12 residues. Only CDR3 DNA remains: 36 bases, in frame from the first base. The germline V gene provides CDR1 SGDLS and CDR2 YYNGEE. Trimming at the junction amounts to 2 bases on V and 6 bases on J, and the germline ends lie 7 bases apart.

The study at large found these results: Vaccine-associated CD4 TCRs spanned the whole spike protein, with dominant responses in regions 160-218 and 743-854. Epitopes outside the regions mutated in the B.1.351 and B.1.1.7 variants were reportedly recognized by nearly half of the unique spike-specific TCRs. The 56-69-year group was small, and its depth increase did not reach significance, likely because of low power. A significant rise in spike-specific TCR breadth and depth was observed after two AZD1222 doses relative to day 0 and relative to MenACWY recipients. Conclusions about previously exposed vaccinees are limited because only a handful of AZD1222 recipients were SARS-CoV-2 seropositive at baseline. Because no day 14 peak-response samples were available, the repertoires could be characterized only after the peak T cell response. Most participants were white British and females outnumbered males, and the authors suggested that clonal diversity may have been underestimated.

The CDR3 regions of human TCRbeta chains were analyzed by immunosequencing. Under the source paper's analysis protocol: Repertoire TCRs were checked for matches against a reference library of SARS-CoV-2-specific TCRs that had been generated using the MIRA antigen-specificity platform. Breadth was defined as the fraction of unique TCRs that were SARS-CoV-2-associated, and depth was defined as the fraction of total T cells that were SARS-CoV-2-associated. Each spike-specific TCR was assigned to its reactive spike region and to a CD4 or CD8 class using the MIRA data. Log10-transformed breadth and depth values were compared by one-way ANOVA with Sidak's multiple comparisons tests. The clones in this table, taken by TCRdb from immuneACCESS, are in-frame only. Not every clone is retained; where verified, under half of the shortfall comes from an unresolved V gene, and the cause of the rest is unknown. V and J calls and clone size are as listed in that table; D and trimming were resolved from the DNA. The sample contains about 150,000 clones, approximately 91% of them found a single time. The biggest ten clones account for more than 0.9% of the sample.

Remarks on this clone: The antigen it binds to is not known. No base-level quality is on record; no much larger clone is a single base apart.

In this chain, TRBV9 is recombined with TRBJ2-3; the D gene assignment is ambiguous. The TCR comes from an adult who received the AZD1222 COVID-19 vaccine. This specimen was peripheral blood, taken 28 days after the second AZD1222 dose. The DNA is TGTGCCAGCAGCGTGGTTGGCGATACGCAGTATTTT. Protein translation: CASSVVGDTQYF.